This T cell receptor (beta chain) was found in a study of T cell responses to AZD1222 COVID-19 vaccine. Study-wide results and caveats: Following two doses of AZD1222, Spike-specific TCR breadth and depth rose.

Turning to this clone: The antigen is unknown.

Here immunoSEQ multiplex PCR was the method, and the copy in TCRdb shows in-frame clones only, minus some. The sample has roughly 77,000 clones; around 90% are singletons. This receptor was identified in an adult in good health. The sample consisted of peripheral blood, taken on day 0 of MenACWY control vaccination.

This CDR3 reads CASSEFSNQPQHF. For the CDR3, the DNA is TGCGCCAGCAGTGAGTTTAGCAATCAGCCCCAGCATTTT. The rearrangement links TRBV10-2 to TRBJ1-5; no reliable D call. The CDR3 is 13 residues long. Germline V gene data show CDR1 as WSHSY and CDR2 as SAAADI. Trimming shortened V by 1 base and J by 0 bases, and 1 base separated the two germline ends.